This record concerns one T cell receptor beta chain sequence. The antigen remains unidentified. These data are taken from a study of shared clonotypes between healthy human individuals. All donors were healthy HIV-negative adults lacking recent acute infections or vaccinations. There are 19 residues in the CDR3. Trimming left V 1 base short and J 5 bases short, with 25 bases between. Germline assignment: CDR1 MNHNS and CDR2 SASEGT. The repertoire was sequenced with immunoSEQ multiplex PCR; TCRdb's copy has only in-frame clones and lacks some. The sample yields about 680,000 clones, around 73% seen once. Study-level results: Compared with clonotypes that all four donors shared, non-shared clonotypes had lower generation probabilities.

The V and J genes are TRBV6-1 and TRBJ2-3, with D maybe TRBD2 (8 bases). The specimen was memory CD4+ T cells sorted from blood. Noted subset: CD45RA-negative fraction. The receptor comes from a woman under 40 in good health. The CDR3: CASSEVRGPSGGPGDTQYF. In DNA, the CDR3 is TGTGCCAGCAGTGAAGTGAGGGGGCCTTCGGGAGGGCCCGGAGATACGCAGTATTTT.